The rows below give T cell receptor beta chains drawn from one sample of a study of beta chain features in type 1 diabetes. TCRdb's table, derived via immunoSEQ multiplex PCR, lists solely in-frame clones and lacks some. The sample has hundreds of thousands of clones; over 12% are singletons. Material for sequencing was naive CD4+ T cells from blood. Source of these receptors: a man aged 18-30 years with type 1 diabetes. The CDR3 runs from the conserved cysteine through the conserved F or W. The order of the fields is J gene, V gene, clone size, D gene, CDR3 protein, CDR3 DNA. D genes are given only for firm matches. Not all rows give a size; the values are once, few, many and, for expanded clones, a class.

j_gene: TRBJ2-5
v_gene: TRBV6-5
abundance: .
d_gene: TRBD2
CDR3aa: CASSYATSGLQETQYF
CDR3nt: TGTGCCAGCAGTTACGCGACTAGCGGGCTACAAGAGACCCAGTACTTC

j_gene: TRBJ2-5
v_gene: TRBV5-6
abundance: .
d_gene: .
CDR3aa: CASSLVVGASQETQYF
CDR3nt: TGTGCCAGCAGCTTGGTCGTCGGGGCTTCACAAGAGACCCAGTACTTC

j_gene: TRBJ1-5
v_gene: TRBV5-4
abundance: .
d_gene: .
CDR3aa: CASSHGGNSNQPQHF
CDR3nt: TGTGCCAGCAGCCATGGGGGGAATAGCAATCAGCCCCAGCATTTT

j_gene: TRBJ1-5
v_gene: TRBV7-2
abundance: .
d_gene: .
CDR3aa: CASTLFGGQPQHF
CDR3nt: TGTGCCAGCACCCTTTTTGGGGGTCAGCCCCAGCATTTT

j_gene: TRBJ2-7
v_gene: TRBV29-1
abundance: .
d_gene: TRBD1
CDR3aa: CSVRRQGQGEQYF
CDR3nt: TGCAGCGTGCGCCGACAGGGACAAGGGGAGCAGTACTTC

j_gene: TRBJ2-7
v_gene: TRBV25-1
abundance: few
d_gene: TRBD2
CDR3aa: CASRRGTSGYEQYF
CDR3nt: TGTGCCAGCAGAAGGGGGACTAGCGGTTACGAGCAGTACTTC

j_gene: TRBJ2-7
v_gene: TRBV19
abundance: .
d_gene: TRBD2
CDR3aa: CASRGLAGEPHEQYF
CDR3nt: TGTGCCAGTAGGGGTCTAGCGGGAGAGCCTCACGAGCAGTACTTC

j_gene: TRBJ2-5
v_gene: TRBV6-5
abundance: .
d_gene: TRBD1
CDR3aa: CASSYSGTGQETQYF
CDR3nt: TGTGCCAGCAGTTACTCAGGGACAGGGCAAGAGACCCAGTACTTC

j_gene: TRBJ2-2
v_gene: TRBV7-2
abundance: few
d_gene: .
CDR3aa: CASSLIRDSRELFF
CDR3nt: TGTGCCAGCAGCTTAATTCGGGACTCCCGGGAGCTGTTTTTT

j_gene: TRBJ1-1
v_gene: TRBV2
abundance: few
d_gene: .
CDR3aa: CASSDRSTMNTEAFF
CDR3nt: TGTGCCAGCAGTGATCGTTCCACTATGAACACTGAAGCTTTCTTT

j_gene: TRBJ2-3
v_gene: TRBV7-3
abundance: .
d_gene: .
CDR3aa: CASSFSSTSTDTQYF
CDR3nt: TGTGCCAGCAGCTTTTCGAGCACGAGCACAGATACGCAGTATTTT

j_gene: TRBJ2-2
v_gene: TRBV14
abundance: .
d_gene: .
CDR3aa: CASSQAVNTGELFF
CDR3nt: TGTGCCAGCAGCCAAGCTGTAAACACCGGGGAGCTGTTTTTT

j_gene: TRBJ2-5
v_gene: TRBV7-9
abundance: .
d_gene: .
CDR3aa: CASNLGGQETQYF
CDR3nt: TGTGCCAGCAATCTGGGCGGACAAGAGACCCAGTACTTC

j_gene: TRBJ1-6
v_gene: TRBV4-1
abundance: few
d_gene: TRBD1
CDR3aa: CASSLDRRYNSPLHF
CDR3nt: TGCGCCAGCAGCTTGGACAGGCGTTATAATTCACCCCTCCACTTT

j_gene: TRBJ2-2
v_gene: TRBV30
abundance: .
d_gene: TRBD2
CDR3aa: CAWNHLGLVNTGELFF
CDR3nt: TGTGCCTGGAATCACCTGGGACTAGTGAACACCGGGGAGCTGTTTTTT

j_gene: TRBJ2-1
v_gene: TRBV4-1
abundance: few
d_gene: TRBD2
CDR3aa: CASSPTSGRGNEQFF
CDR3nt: TGCGCCAGCAGCCCGACTAGCGGGAGAGGGAATGAGCAGTTCTTC

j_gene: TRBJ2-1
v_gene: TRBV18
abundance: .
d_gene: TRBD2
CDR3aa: CASSPRSGINNEQFF
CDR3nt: TGTGCCAGCTCCCCAAGAAGCGGGATTAACAATGAGCAGTTCTTC

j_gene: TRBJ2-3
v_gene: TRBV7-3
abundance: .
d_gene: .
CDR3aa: CASSRGPRSSTDTQYF
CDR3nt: TGTGCCAGCAGCCGGGGCCCCCGTAGTAGCACAGATACGCAGTATTTT

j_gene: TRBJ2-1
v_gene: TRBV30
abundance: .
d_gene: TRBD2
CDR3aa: CAWGRLAGYGEQFF
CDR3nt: TGTGCCTGGGGTAGACTAGCGGGATACGGTGAGCAGTTCTTC

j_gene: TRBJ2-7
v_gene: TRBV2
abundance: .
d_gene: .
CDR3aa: CASSNYEQYF
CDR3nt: TGTGCCAGCAGTAATTACGAGCAGTACTTC

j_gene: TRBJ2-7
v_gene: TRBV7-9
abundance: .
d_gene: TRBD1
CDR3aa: CASSLHGQDYEQYF
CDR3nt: TGTGCCAGCAGCCTCCACGGACAGGACTACGAGCAGTACTTC

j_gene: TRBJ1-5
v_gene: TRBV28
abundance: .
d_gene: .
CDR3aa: CASSLLSPENQPQHF
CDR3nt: TGTGCCAGCAGTTTACTTTCCCCTGAGAATCAGCCCCAGCATTTT

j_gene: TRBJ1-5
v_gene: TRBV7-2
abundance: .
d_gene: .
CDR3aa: CASSLARGPQHF
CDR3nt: TGTGCCAGCAGCTTAGCGAGGGGGCCCCAGCATTTT

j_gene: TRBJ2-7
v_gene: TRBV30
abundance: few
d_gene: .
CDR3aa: CAWARRRYEQYF
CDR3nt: TGTGCCTGGGCTAGACGTAGGTACGAGCAGTACTTC

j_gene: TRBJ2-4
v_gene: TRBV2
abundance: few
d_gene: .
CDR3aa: CASSEAGIGNIQYF
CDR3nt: TGTGCCAGCAGTGAAGCGGGGATAGGGAACATTCAGTACTTC

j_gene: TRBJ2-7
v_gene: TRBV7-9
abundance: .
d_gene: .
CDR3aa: CASSSGGVYEQYF
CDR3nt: TGTGCCAGCAGCTCCGGCGGAGTCTACGAGCAGTACTTC

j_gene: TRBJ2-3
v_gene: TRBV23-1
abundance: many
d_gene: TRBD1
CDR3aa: CASSQSRQGNADTQYF
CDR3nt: TGCGCCAGCAGTCAATCAAGACAGGGGAATGCAGATACGCAGTATTTT

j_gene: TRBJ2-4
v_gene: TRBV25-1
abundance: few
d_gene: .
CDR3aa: CASSPGGSKNIQYF
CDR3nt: TGTGCCAGCAGTCCGGGCGGAAGCAAAAACATTCAGTACTTC

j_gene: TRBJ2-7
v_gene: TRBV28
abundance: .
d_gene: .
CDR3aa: CASAGPGNGEQYF
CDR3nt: TGTGCCAGCGCTGGACCGGGCAATGGCGAGCAGTACTTC

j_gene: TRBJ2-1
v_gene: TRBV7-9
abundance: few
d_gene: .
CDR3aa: CASSSFRAANYNEQFF
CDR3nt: TGTGCCAGCAGCTCCTTCAGGGCGGCAAACTACAATGAGCAGTTCTTC

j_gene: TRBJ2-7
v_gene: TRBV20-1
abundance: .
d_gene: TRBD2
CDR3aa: CSEQAGDEQYF
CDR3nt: TGCAGTGAACAAGCGGGAGACGAGCAGTACTTC

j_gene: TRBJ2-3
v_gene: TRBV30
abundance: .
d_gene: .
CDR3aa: CAWRQVGFTDTQYF
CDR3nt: TGTGCCTGGAGGCAGGTCGGATTCACAGATACGCAGTATTTT

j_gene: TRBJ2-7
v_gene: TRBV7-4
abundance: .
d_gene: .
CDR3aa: CASSSRHFSYEQYF
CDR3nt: TGTGCCAGCAGCTCCCGACACTTCTCCTACGAGCAGTACTTC

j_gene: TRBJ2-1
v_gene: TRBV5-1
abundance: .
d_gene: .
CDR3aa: CASSGGLDYNEQFF
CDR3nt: TGCGCCAGCAGCGGGGGACTTGACTACAATGAGCAGTTCTTC

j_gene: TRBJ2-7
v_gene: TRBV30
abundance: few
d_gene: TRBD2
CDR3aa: CAWSNPGGYEQYF
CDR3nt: TGTGCCTGGAGTAATCCGGGGGGGTACGAGCAGTACTTC

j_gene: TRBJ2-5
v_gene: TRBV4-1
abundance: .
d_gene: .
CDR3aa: CASSQDRGGVAQYF
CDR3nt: TGCGCCAGCAGCCAAGATCGGGGCGGGGTAGCCCAGTACTTC